The rows below give T cell receptor beta chains drawn from one sample of a study of PD-1 blockade in classical Hodgkin lymphoma. Assay used: immunoSEQ multiplex PCR; TCRdb lists only in-frame clones, some missing. The table includes roughly 100,000 clones, over 85% detected once. The sequencing used peripheral blood mononuclear cells (PBMCs), collected before the fourth cycle of nivolumab. All receptors derive from a human donor with classical Hodgkin lymphoma. Each CDR3 is given with its conserved first and last residue. The order of the fields is V gene, clone size, CDR3 protein. The size entry is marked missing in some rows and otherwise reads once, few, many or a size class.

v_call: TRBV4-1
clone_size: NA
cdr3_aa: CASSQAQGSNTEAFF

v_call: TRBV6-4
clone_size: NA
cdr3_aa: CASSVETGSYGYTF

v_call: TRBV6-1
clone_size: NA
cdr3_aa: CASSEVGTGDEKLFF

v_call: TRBV4-3
clone_size: NA
cdr3_aa: CASSQEGWVARDSGELFF

v_call: TRBV5-5
clone_size: NA
cdr3_aa: CASSPLLGGRNYGYTF

v_call: TRBV11-3
clone_size: NA
cdr3_aa: CASSLGPNTEAFF

v_call: TRBV7-2
clone_size: NA
cdr3_aa: CASSPRLGGSNEQFF

v_call: TRBV7-9
clone_size: NA
cdr3_aa: CASSLGDTSGTDTQYF

v_call: TRBV19
clone_size: few
cdr3_aa: CASSSLTGSSYEQYF

v_call: TRBV27
clone_size: once
cdr3_aa: CASSQGLHTEAFF

v_call: TRBV7-9
clone_size: once
cdr3_aa: CASSLGQGSTEAFF

v_call: TRBV9
clone_size: NA
cdr3_aa: CASGETYGYTF

v_call: TRBV30
clone_size: NA
cdr3_aa: CACDQRGRGGNQPQHF

v_call: TRBV5-6
clone_size: NA
cdr3_aa: CASSAGGVYQETQYF

v_call: TRBV2
clone_size: NA
cdr3_aa: CATKAGEVYNEQFF

v_call: TRBV25-1
clone_size: NA
cdr3_aa: CASSEGTGGPYGYTF

v_call: TRBV10-3
clone_size: NA
cdr3_aa: CAISDPEVKNEQFF

v_call: TRBV5-1
clone_size: few
cdr3_aa: CASSLSASYNEQFF

v_call: TRBV6-1
clone_size: once
cdr3_aa: CASSEAGGFHEQYF

v_call: TRBV2
clone_size: NA
cdr3_aa: CASSRQGLTGELFF

v_call: TRBV19
clone_size: NA
cdr3_aa: CASSMGYEQYF

v_call: TRBV6-1
clone_size: NA
cdr3_aa: CASSEEKIAGGRQETQYF

v_call: TRBV5-4
clone_size: NA
cdr3_aa: CASRRDTLSYNEQFF

v_call: TRBV10-2
clone_size: few
cdr3_aa: CASSEPAWDTQYF

v_call: TRBV7-9
clone_size: NA
cdr3_aa: CASSTGTSGRTSEQYF

v_call: TRBV6-1
clone_size: NA
cdr3_aa: CASSEASRGLNTEAFF

v_call: TRBV29-1
clone_size: NA
cdr3_aa: CSVEGADDTDTQYF

v_call: TRBV28
clone_size: NA
cdr3_aa: CASSPPGGDHLYEQYF

v_call: TRBV4-2
clone_size: NA
cdr3_aa: CASSQDLTFSGANVLTF

v_call: TRBV29-1
clone_size: NA
cdr3_aa: CSVDSGRAPETQYF

v_call: TRBV27
clone_size: NA
cdr3_aa: CASSLSATTLSSYEQYF

v_call: TRBV11-3
clone_size: NA
cdr3_aa: CASSLGLAEETQYF